A selection of T cell receptor beta chains follows, all from one sample in a study of cytomegalovirus exposure and HLA in healthy donors. TCRdb keeps only in-frame clones here, not all; method: immunoSEQ multiplex PCR. Found here are roughly 120,000 clones, about 86% of them singletons; the top ten hold around 4%. The specimen was PBMCs. These receptor sequences come from a woman in her 30s in good health and CMV-seronegative. CDR3s include the opening cysteine and the closing phenylalanine or tryptophan. A D gene is named only where the DNA matches it firmly. The size of a clone is reported for some rows only, either as once, few or many, or as a class for expanded clones.

>TRBJ2-3|.|TRBD2|TRBV5-1
TGCGCCAGCAGCTTGTTTACGGTAGCGGGACAACTCGCAGATACGCAGTATTTT
CASSLFTVAGQLADTQYF
>TRBJ1-1|.|TRBD1|TRBV6-5
TGTGCCAGCAGCCACGACAGGGCCCAAGCTTTCTTT
CASSHDRAQAFF
>TRBJ2-3|.|.|TRBV11-3
TGTGCCAGCAGCTTGGCAGCGATAACAGATACGCAGTATTTT
CASSLAAITDTQYF
>TRBJ1-4|.|TRBD1|TRBV5-1
TGCGCCAGCAGCCCGGGACAGGGGCCTCAACTGGGGGAAAAACTGTTTTTT
CASSPGQGPQLGEKLFF
>TRBJ2-3|.|.|TRBV20-1
TGCAGTGCTAGAGACGAGGGGGCGCAGTATTTT
CSARDEGAQYF
>TRBJ2-6|.|.|TRBV18
TGTGCCAGCTCACCACCGTCCCAGGGTTCGTCTGGGGCCAACGTCCTGACTTTC
CASSPPSQGSSGANVLTF
>TRBJ2-2|.|.|TRBV19
TGTGCCAGTAGTTTCGTCCTCAACACCGGGGAGCTGTTTTTT
CASSFVLNTGELFF
>TRBJ1-1|.|TRBD1|TRBV5-8
TGTGCCAGCAGCCCCGGGACAGGGGTCGATGGTGTAGCTTTCTTT
CASSPGTGVDGVAFF
>TRBJ2-5|few|TRBD2|TRBV7-2
TGTGCCAGCAGCCCGACTAGCGGGTACCAAGAGACCCAGTACTTC
CASSPTSGYQETQYF
>TRBJ2-1|.|.|TRBV5-6
TGTGCCAGCAGCTCCACCAGGGCCGGCTCCTACAATGAGCAGTTCTTC
CASSSTRAGSYNEQFF
>TRBJ2-4|.|.|TRBV5-8
TGTGCCAGCAGCTTGCCTAGCCTGGCCAAAAACATTCAGTACTTC
CASSLPSLAKNIQYF
>TRBJ2-7|.|TRBD2|TRBV27
TGTGCCAGCACTCGGTCCGGGACTAGAGGACACGAGCAGTACTTC
CASTRSGTRGHEQYF
>TRBJ1-5|.|TRBD1|TRBV18
TGTGCCAGCTCATCCCGGGACAGGGGCAATCAGCCCCAGCATTTT
CASSSRDRGNQPQHF
>TRBJ2-7|.|TRBD2|TRBV27
TGTGCCAGCTCCCCCTCAGCGGGAGGCTCCTACGAGCAGTACTTC
CASSPSAGGSYEQYF
>TRBJ2-7|.|TRBD1|TRBV29-1
TGCAGCGTGGAGACAGGGGACTACGAGCAGTACTTC
CSVETGDYEQYF
>TRBJ2-7|once|TRBD2|TRBV4-3
TGCGCCAGCAGCCAAGGACTAGCGGGAGGTTACGAGCAGTACTTC
CASSQGLAGGYEQYF
>TRBJ2-3|once|.|TRBV5-4
TGTGCCAGCAGCTGGACAGATAGCACAGATACGCAGTATTTT
CASSWTDSTDTQYF
>TRBJ2-7|.|.|TRBV6-5
TGTGCCAGCAGTTACAGCCCGACAGCTTCCTACGAGCAGTACTTC
CASSYSPTASYEQYF